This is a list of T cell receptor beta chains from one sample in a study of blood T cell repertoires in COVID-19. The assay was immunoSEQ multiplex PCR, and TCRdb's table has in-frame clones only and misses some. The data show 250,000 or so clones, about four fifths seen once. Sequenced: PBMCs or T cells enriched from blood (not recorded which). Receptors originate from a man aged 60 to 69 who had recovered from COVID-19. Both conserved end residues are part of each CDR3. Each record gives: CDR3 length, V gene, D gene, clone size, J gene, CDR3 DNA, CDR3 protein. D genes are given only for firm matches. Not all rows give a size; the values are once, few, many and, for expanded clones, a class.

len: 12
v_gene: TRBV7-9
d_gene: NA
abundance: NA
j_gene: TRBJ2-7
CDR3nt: TGTGCCAGCAGCTTCGGACAGTCCGAGCAGTACTTC
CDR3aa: CASSFGQSEQYF

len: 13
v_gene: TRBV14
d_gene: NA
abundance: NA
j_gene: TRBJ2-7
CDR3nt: TGTGCCAGCAACCAACTGAGGGCCAGCGAGCAGTACTTC
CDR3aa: CASNQLRASEQYF

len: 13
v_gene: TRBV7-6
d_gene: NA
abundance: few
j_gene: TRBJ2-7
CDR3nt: TGTGCCAGCAGCTTAGGGGGCATCTACGAGCAGTACTTC
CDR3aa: CASSLGGIYEQYF

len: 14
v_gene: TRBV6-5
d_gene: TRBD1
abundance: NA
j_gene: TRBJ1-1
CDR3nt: TGTGCCAGCAGGCAGGGGACAGGGAAGACTGAAGCTTTCTTT
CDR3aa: CASRQGTGKTEAFF

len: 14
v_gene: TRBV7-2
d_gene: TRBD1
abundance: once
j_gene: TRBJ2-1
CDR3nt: TGTGCCAGCAGCCCCGGACAGGGTAGGAATGAGCAGTTCTTC
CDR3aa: CASSPGQGRNEQFF

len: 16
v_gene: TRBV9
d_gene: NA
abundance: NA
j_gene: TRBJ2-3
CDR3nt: TGTGCCAGCAGCCCTCCCGGAGGGGCGGGCACAGATACGCAGTATTTT
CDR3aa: CASSPPGGAGTDTQYF

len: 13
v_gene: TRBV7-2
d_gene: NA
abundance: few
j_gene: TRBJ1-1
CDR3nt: TGTGCCAGCACCCCGAGATTCAACACTGAAGCTTTCTTT
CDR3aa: CASTPRFNTEAFF

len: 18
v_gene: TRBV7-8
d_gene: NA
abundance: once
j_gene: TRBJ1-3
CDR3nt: TGTGCCAGCAGCTTAGAAGTCATCAGTTTTATCTCTGGAAACACCATATATTTT
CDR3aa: CASSLEVISFISGNTIYF

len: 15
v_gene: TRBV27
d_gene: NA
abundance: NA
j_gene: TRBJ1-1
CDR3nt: TGTGCCAGCAGCCGTTCGCCCCGGACGAGGGAGGAAGCTTTCTTT
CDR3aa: CASSRSPRTREEAFF

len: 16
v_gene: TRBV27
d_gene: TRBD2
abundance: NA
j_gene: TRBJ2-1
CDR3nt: TGTGCCAGCAGGGGTCGGACTAGCGGATCCTACAATGAGCAGTTCTTC
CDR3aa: CASRGRTSGSYNEQFF

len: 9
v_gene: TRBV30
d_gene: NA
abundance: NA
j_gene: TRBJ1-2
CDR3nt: TGTGTTGCAGGGGCTGGCTACACCTTC
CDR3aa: CVAGAGYTF

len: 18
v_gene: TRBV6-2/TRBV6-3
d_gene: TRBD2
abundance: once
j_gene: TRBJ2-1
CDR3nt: TGTGCCAGCAGTTACTGGAGCCTCCTTAGCGGGGGGGCCCCGCAGCTGTTCTTC
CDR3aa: CASSYWSLLSGGAPQLFF

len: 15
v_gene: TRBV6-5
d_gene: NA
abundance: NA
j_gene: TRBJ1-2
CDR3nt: TGTGCCAGCAGACGCGGGCGGGATACTAACTATGGCTACACCTTC
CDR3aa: CASRRGRDTNYGYTF

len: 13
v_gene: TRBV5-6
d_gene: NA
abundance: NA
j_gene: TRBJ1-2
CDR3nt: TGTGCCAGCAGCTTGGGCAGGGACTATGGCTACACCTTC
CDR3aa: CASSLGRDYGYTF

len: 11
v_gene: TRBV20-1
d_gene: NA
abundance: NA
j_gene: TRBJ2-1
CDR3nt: TGCAGTGCTAGGAGCGGGAATGAGCAGTTCTTC
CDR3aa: CSARSGNEQFF

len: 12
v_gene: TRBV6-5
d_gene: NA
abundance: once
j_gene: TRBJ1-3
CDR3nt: TGTGCCAGCAGTTACCTTGGAAACACCATATATTTT
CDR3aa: CASSYLGNTIYF

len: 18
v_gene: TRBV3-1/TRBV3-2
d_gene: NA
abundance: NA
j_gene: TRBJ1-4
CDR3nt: TGTGCCAGCAGCCAAGATCGGTTGTACCGACGGGCTAATGAAAAACTGTTTTTT
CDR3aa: CASSQDRLYRRANEKLFF

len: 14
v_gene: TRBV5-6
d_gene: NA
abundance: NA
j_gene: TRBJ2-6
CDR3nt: TGTGCCAGCAGCTCTGGACACGTCAGTAACGTCCTGACTTTC
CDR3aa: CASSSGHVSNVLTF

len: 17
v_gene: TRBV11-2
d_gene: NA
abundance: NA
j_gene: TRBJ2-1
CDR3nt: TGTGCCAGCAGCTTAGCTTGGTTACTAGTAGGCTACAATGAGCAGTTCTTC
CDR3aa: CASSLAWLLVGYNEQFF